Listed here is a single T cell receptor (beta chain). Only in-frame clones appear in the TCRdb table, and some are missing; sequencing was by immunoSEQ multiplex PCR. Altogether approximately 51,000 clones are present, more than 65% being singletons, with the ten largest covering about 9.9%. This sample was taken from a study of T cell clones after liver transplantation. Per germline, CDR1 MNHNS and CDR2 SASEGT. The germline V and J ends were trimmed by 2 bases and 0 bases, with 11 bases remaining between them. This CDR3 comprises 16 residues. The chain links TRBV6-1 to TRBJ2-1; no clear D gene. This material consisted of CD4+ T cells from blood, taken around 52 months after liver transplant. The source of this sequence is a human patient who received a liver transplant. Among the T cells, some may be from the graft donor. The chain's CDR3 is CASSERPGDSYNEQFF. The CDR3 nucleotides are TGTGCCAGCAGTGAACGCCCGGGCGACTCCTACAATGAGCAGTTCTTC.